These T cell receptor beta chains were read from a single sample in a study of shared clonotypes between healthy human individuals. Sequencing used immunoSEQ multiplex PCR; TCRdb keeps in-frame clones, though not all of them. The sample consists of millions of clones, about 94% of them appearing once. The material sequenced was naive CD8+ T cells sorted from blood. The receptors were sampled from a man aged 18-30 years in good health. Each CDR3 is given without its conserved first and last residue.

V: TRBV13; J: TRBJ1-1; CDR3: ASSEPGPLNTEAF
V: TRBV6-6; J: TRBJ1-5; CDR3: ASWAGWEDNQPQH
V: TRBV7-6; J: TRBJ2-3; CDR3: ASSSRLAGTVDTQY
V: TRBV19; J: TRBJ1-6; CDR3: ASSTTLDSPLH
V: TRBV6-4; J: TRBJ2-3; CDR3: ASSLAGGADTQY
V: TRBV11-1; J: TRBJ2-7; CDR3: ASSFDRGEQY
V: TRBV2; J: TRBJ1-1; CDR3: ASRHTMGNTEAF
V: TRBV11-2; J: TRBJ2-5; CDR3: ASSFSSGRTLETQY
V: TRBV2; J: TRBJ2-5; CDR3: ASSGTRRGEGNQETQY
V: TRBV7-9; J: TRBJ2-5; CDR3: ASTSDSQETQY
V: TRBV4-1; J: TRBJ2-7; CDR3: ASSQDRGHEQY
V: TRBV30; J: TRBJ2-1; CDR3: AWSVFGPNEQF
V: TRBV6-1; J: TRBJ1-2; CDR3: ASSEVGNGYT
V: TRBV5-4; J: TRBJ2-7; CDR3: ASSPGQKYEQY
V: TRBV13; J: TRBJ1-1; CDR3: ASSTRELNTEAF
V: TRBV2; J: TRBJ2-3; CDR3: ASSEGLDTQY
V: TRBV27; J: TRBJ2-6; CDR3: ASSLSQGTGANVLT
V: TRBV7-9; J: TRBJ1-1; CDR3: ASSGNTEAF
V: TRBV5-6; J: TRBJ2-5; CDR3: ASSPDRLSGETQY
V: TRBV29-1; J: TRBJ2-7; CDR3: SVEGLAGGLYEQY
V: TRBV27; J: TRBJ2-5; CDR3: ASSSKLAGGKTQY
V: TRBV14; J: TRBJ2-3; CDR3: ASSQEPPPLDTQY
V: TRBV9; J: TRBJ2-3; CDR3: ASSVAPGVSTDTQY
V: TRBV15; J: TRBJ1-6; CDR3: ATSHDRGNNSPLH
V: TRBV7-6; J: TRBJ2-2; CDR3: ASLLSTSGRTEATGELF
V: TRBV27; J: TRBJ2-7; CDR3: ASSFIAGGSSYEQY
V: TRBV6-6; J: TRBJ2-1; CDR3: ASTKDSSSYNEQF
V: TRBV5-6; J: TRBJ2-2; CDR3: ASSLFANTGELF
V: TRBV5-6; J: TRBJ1-2; CDR3: ASSFNPNYGYT
V: TRBV7-6; J: TRBJ1-1; CDR3: ASSATANTEAF
V: TRBV5-1; J: TRBJ2-7; CDR3: ASSLARDGEQY
V: TRBV5-6; J: TRBJ1-5; CDR3: ASSLGGAGNQPQH
V: TRBV10-1; J: TRBJ1-1; CDR3: ASSYSQGTEAF
V: TRBV4-1; J: TRBJ2-3; CDR3: ASSQDGTPGDADTQY
V: TRBV27; J: TRBJ1-5; CDR3: ASRFGGNQPQH
V: TRBV19; J: TRBJ2-7; CDR3: ASSMSLAYEQY
V: TRBV28; J: TRBJ1-5; CDR3: ASSSFDQPQH
V: TRBV7-9; J: TRBJ2-7; CDR3: ASSSTSYYEQY
V: TRBV27; J: TRBJ2-2; CDR3: ASKWGTGELF
V: TRBV10-3; J: TRBJ2-1; CDR3: AISESNPLAGSYNEQF
V: TRBV4-3; J: TRBJ2-7; CDR3: ASSQDAGSYEQY
V: TRBV6-5; J: TRBJ1-5; CDR3: ASSLTGANQPQH
V: TRBV19; J: TRBJ1-5; CDR3: ASRAGTGRVGQPQH
V: TRBV15; J: TRBJ2-7; CDR3: ATSRDRAPGYEQY
V: TRBV5-4; J: TRBJ2-7; CDR3: ASSPGLLSYEQY
V: TRBV6-5; J: TRBJ2-7; CDR3: ASSYDGGSYEQY
V: TRBV4-1; J: TRBJ1-5; CDR3: ASSQEVGPTVGQPQH
V: TRBV2; J: TRBJ2-7; CDR3: ASRGLLRDEQY
V: TRBV9; J: TRBJ2-7; CDR3: ASSVSGLDNYEQY
V: TRBV27; J: TRBJ1-6; CDR3: ASSLYPAIYSPLH
V: TRBV6-5; J: TRBJ1-1; CDR3: ASIMGPPRTEAF
V: TRBV27; J: TRBJ1-2; CDR3: ASSFEGANYGYT
V: TRBV2; J: TRBJ2-2; CDR3: ASSELTGTVPGELF
V: TRBV20-1; J: TRBJ1-2; CDR3: SARDRIGYT
V: TRBV27; J: TRBJ2-1; CDR3: ASTSLLAGGYNEQF
V: TRBV13; J: TRBJ2-3; CDR3: ASSLRTSGGPLNTDTQY
V: TRBV27; J: TRBJ2-7; CDR3: ASSLSAGTGFDEQY
V: TRBV27; J: TRBJ2-3; CDR3: ASSPGLAGGSTDTQY
V: TRBV5-1; J: TRBJ2-1; CDR3: ASSPEGGEQF